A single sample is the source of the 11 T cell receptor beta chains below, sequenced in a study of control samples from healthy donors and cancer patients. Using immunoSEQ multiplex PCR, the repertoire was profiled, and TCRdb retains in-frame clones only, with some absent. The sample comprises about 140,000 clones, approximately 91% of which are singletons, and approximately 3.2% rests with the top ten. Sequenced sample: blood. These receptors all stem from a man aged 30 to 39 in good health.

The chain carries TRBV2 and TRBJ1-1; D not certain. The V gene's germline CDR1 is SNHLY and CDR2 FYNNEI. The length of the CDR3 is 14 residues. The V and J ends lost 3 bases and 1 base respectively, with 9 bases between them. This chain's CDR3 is CASSDGRTNTEAFF. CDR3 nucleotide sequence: TGTGCCAGCAGTGATGGGAGAACGAACACTGAAGCTTTCTTT.

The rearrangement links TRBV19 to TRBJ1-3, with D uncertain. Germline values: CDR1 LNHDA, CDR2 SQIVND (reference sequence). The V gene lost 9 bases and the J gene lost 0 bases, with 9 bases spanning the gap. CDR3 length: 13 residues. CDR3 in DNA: TGTGCCAGCAGGCCTAACTCTGGAAACACCATATATTTT. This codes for CASRPNSGNTIYF.

In DNA form, the CDR3 reads TGTGCCAGCAGTTCCCTGGACAGTAATGAAGCTTTCTTT. This translates into CASSSLDSNEAFF. The rearrangement uses TRBV12-3 or TRBV12-4 and TRBJ1-1; possible D gene TRBD1, 6 bases. The CDR3 runs to 13 residues. V lost 4 bases and J 7 bases, leaving 13 bases between the germline ends.

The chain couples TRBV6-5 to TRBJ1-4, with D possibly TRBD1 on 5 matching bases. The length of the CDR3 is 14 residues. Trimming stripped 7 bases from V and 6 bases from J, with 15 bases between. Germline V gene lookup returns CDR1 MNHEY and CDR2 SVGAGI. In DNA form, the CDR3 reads TGTGCCAGCACCGGGGGGGGATTTGATGAAAAACTGTTTTTT. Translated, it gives CASTGGGFDEKLFF.

CDR3 nucleotides: TGTGCCAGCAGCTCGCATAAAAGCGGGAGTGAGCAGTTCTTC. Translation gives CASSSHKSGSEQFF. The genes are TRBV7-7 and TRBJ2-1; 8 bases fit TRBD2. V gave up 4 bases and J gave up 9 bases; unmatched junction bases: 8. The CDR3 covers 14 residues. Germline CDR1 and CDR2: SSHAT and FNYEAQ (reference sequence). The whole variable domain, remainder taken from reference TRBV7-7 and TRBJ2-1, is GAGVSQSPRYKVTKRGQDVTLRCDPISSHATLYWYQQALGQGPEFLTYFNYEAQPDKSGLPSDRFSAERPEGSISTLTIQRTEQRDSAMYRCASSSHKSGSEQFFGPGTRLTVL.

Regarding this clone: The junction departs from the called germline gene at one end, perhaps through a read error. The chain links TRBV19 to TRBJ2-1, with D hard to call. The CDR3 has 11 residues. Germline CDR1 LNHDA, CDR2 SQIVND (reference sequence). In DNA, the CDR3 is TGTGCCAGTAGGATAAAAAATGAGCGGTTCTTC. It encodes CASRIKNERFF.

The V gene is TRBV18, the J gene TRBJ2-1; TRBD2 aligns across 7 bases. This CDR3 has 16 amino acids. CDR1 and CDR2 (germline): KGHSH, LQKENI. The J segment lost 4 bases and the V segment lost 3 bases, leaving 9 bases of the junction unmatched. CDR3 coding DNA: TGTGCCAGCTCACCTCGAAGACTAGCAGGGTACAATGAGCAGTTCTTC. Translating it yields CASSPRRLAGYNEQFF. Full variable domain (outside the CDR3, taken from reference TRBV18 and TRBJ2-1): NAGVMQNPRHLVRRRGQEARLRCSPMKGHSHVYWYRQLPEEGLKFMVYLQKENIIDESGMPKERFSAEFPKEGPSILRIQQVVRGDSAAYFCASSPRRLAGYNEQFFGPGTRLTVL.

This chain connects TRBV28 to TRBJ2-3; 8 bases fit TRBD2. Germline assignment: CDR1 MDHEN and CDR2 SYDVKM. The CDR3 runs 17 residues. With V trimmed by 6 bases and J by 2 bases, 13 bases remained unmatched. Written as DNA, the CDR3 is TGTGCCAGCAGACCCCGCGGACGGCGGGGGGACACAGATACGCAGTATTTT. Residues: CASRPRGRRGDTDTQYF.

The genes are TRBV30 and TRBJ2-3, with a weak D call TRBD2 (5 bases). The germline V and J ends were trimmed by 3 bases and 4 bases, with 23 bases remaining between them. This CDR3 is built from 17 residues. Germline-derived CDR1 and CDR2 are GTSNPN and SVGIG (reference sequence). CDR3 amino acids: CAWRAPPDSRAPDTQYF. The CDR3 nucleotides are TGTGCCTGGAGGGCTCCCCCGGACTCCCGAGCCCCAGATACGCAGTATTTT. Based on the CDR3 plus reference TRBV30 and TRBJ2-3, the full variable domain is SQTIHQWPATLVQPVGSPLSLECTVEGTSNPNLYWYRQAAGRGLQLLFYSVGIGQISSEVPQNLSASRPQDRQFILSSKKLLLSDSGFYLCAWRAPPDSRAPDTQYFGPGTRLTVL.

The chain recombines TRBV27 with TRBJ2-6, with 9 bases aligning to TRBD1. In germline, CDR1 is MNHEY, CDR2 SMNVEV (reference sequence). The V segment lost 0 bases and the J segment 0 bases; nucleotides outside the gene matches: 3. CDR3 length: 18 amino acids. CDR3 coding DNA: TGTGCCAGCAGTTTATCGGGACAGGGTCTCTCTGGGGCCAACGTCCTGACTTTC. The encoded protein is CASSLSGQGLSGANVLTF.

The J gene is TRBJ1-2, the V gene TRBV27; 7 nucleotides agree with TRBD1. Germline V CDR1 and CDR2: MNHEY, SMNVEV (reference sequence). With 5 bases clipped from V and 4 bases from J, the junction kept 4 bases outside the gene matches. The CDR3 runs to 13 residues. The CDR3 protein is CASSMDRSYGYTF. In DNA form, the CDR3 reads TGTGCCAGCAGTATGGACAGGAGCTATGGCTACACCTTC.